This TCR beta chain derives from a study of shared clonotypes between healthy human individuals. Broader study findings: Estimated richness values were generally larger in naive subsets than in memory subsets. The study found about 5% of naive CD4 clonotypes shared across a handful of donors. Clonotype sharing among donors was expected to depend on sequencing depth.

Concerning this clone itself: Its specificity is not known.

The CDR3 is 15 residues long. Trimming pared 6 bases from V and 0 bases from J, leaving 11 bases between. Germline V gives CDR1 LGHNA, CDR2 YNFKEQ. TCRdb's copy holds only in-frame clones and misses some; the assay was immunoSEQ multiplex PCR. Among roughly 600,000 clones listed, roughly 98% were seen once. The naive CD8 subset, CD45RO-negative cells positively selected for CCR7, excluded terminally differentiated effector memory CD45RA+ cells. The receptor was derived from a young man in good health. This chain joins TRBV4-2 and TRBJ1-4; D not resolved. The material sequenced was naive CD8+ T cells sorted from blood. The CDR3 DNA reads TGTGCCAGCAGGCCTCTTGCGGCAACTAATGAAAAACTGTTTTTT. Translating gives CASRPLAATNEKLFF.